This entry lists 11 T cell receptor beta chains sequenced from one sample in a study of T cells in Graves' hyperthyroidism and ophthalmopathy. Amplified TCR beta CDR3 regions came from RNA transcripts. Carried out on the TCR CDR3, a first-round RT-PCR used the HTBI primer set. Via MiXCR, TCRdb re-called the multiplex PCR reads, giving one row per CDR3 protein. The sample lists about 640,000 distinct CDR3 sequences; less than 45% were seen once. The sequenced sample consisted of peripheral blood or thyroid tissue (not recorded which). The receptors stem from an adult man with Graves' disease, either hyperthyroidism or ophthalmopathy (not recorded which).

The chain carries TRBV29-1 and TRBJ1-6; D is unclear. Germline lookup yields CDR1 SQVTM and CDR2 ANQGSEA. There are 13 residues in the CDR3. V lost 5 bases, J lost 9 bases, and 14 bases lay in between. The CDR3 DNA follows: TGCAGCGTTAGGACTGGAGGGATTTCACCCCTCCACTTT. This codes for CSVRTGGISPLHF.

J is TRBJ1-1 and V is TRBV12-5; no clear D. Germline lookup yields CDR1 LGHNT and CDR2 FRNRAP. The CDR3 is made up of 15 amino acids. V was trimmed by 5 bases and J by 0 bases, leaving 13 bases between them. The DNA for the CDR3 is TGTGCTAGTGGTACTGCGACGGGGATGAACACTGAAGCTTTCTTT. Its translation: CASGTATGMNTEAFF.

The rearrangement joins TRBV7-9 to TRBJ2-7; TRBD1 aligns across 9 bases. The CDR3 runs to 19 residues. The J segment lost 3 bases and the V segment lost 3 bases, leaving 18 bases of the junction unmatched. From germline, CDR1 is SEHNR and CDR2 FQNEAQ (reference sequence). The CDR3 region has the DNA TGTGCCAGCAGCTTCCGGGACAGGGCTTCGGCTAGCGGTATCTACGAGCAGTACTTC. This encodes CASSFRDRASASGIYEQYF.

This clonotype came up many times. The genes are TRBV29-1 and TRBJ2-7; 8 bases are a match to TRBD1. CDR1 and CDR2 (germline): SQVTM, ANQGSEA. This CDR3 spans 14 amino acids. The V segment lost 4 bases and the J segment 7 bases; nucleotides outside the gene matches: 12. CDR3 DNA: TGCAGCGTTGTGGGCCGAGTCGGACAGGGTGAGCAGTACTTC. Protein sequence: CSVVGRVGQGEQYF.

In nucleotides, the CDR3 is TGCAGTGCTAGAGATTTTGCGGGGACCGGGGAGCTGTTTTTT. Translating it yields CSARDFAGTGELFF. The rearrangement uses TRBV20-1 and TRBJ2-2, with D possibly being TRBD2 (6 bases). This CDR3 is 14 amino acids long. Per the germline V gene, CDR1 is DFQATT and CDR2 is SNEGSKA (reference sequence). Between the trimmed V and J ends, which lost 0 bases and 5 bases, there was a span of 10 bases.

The chain couples TRBV6-6 to TRBJ2-7; TRBD1 aligns across 8 bases. The trim removed 8 bases at V and 6 bases at J, leaving 15 bases unmatched. Germline V gives CDR1 MNHNY, CDR2 SVGAGI (reference sequence). The CDR3 is 15 amino acids. The CDR3 region has the DNA TGTGCCAGCCGAAACCAGCCCGGGACAGGTGCCGAGCAGTACTTC. As protein: CASRNQPGTGAEQYF.

This clonotype was counted ten times or more. V usage is TRBV10-3 and J usage is TRBJ1-1, with 9 bases matching TRBD1. Per the germline V gene, CDR1 is ENHRY and CDR2 is SYGVKD. This CDR3 spans 13 amino acids. V trimming: 7 bases; J trimming: 4 bases; junction bases outside the gene matches: 4. The CDR3 region is CAIMPGQGTEAFF. The CDR3 region has the DNA TGTGCCATCATGCCGGGACAGGGCACTGAAGCTTTCTTT.

Notes on this clonotype: A junction end diverges from the germline sequence, so it may reflect a read error. The chain employs TRBV7-3 and TRBJ1-1; 7 bases agree with TRBD1. The germline CDR1 and CDR2 sequences are SGHTA and FQGTGA. This CDR3 has 13 residues. The CDR3 nucleotides read TGTGCCAGCACCCCGACAGGGAACGCTGAAGCTTTCTTT. Its protein product is CASTPTGNAEAFF.

At least ten counts were recorded for this clonotype. The J gene is TRBJ1-2, the V gene TRBV7-8; 7 bases map to TRBD1. Trimming cost V 5 bases and J 4 bases; bases outside gene matches: 13. CDR3 length: 16 residues. Germline V gene sequence: CDR1 SGHVS, CDR2 FQNEAQ. CDR3 protein: CASSPRTGNPLYGYTF. The CDR3 DNA follows: TGTGCCAGCAGCCCTCGGACAGGAAACCCTCTCTATGGCTACACCTTC.

V gene TRBV10-3 combines with J gene TRBJ2-5, with 8 bases that match TRBD1. There are 16 residues in the CDR3. Germline values: CDR1 ENHRY, CDR2 SYGVKD. J was trimmed by 4 bases and V by 5 bases; bases with no gene match: 12. The CDR3 DNA reads TGTGCCATCAGTTACTCCCCGGGACAGGCATCAGAGACCCAGTACTTC. This sequence encodes CAISYSPGQASETQYF.

V usage is TRBV29-1 and J usage is TRBJ2-5; TRBD2 matches 7 bases. V lost 0 bases and J lost 3; bases outside the gene matches: 1. The CDR3 has 13 amino acids. CDR1 and CDR2 (germline): SQVTM, ANQGSEA. The CDR3 DNA reads as TGCAGCGTTGAAGATGCGGGAGAAGAGACCCAGTACTTC. As protein: CSVEDAGEETQYF.